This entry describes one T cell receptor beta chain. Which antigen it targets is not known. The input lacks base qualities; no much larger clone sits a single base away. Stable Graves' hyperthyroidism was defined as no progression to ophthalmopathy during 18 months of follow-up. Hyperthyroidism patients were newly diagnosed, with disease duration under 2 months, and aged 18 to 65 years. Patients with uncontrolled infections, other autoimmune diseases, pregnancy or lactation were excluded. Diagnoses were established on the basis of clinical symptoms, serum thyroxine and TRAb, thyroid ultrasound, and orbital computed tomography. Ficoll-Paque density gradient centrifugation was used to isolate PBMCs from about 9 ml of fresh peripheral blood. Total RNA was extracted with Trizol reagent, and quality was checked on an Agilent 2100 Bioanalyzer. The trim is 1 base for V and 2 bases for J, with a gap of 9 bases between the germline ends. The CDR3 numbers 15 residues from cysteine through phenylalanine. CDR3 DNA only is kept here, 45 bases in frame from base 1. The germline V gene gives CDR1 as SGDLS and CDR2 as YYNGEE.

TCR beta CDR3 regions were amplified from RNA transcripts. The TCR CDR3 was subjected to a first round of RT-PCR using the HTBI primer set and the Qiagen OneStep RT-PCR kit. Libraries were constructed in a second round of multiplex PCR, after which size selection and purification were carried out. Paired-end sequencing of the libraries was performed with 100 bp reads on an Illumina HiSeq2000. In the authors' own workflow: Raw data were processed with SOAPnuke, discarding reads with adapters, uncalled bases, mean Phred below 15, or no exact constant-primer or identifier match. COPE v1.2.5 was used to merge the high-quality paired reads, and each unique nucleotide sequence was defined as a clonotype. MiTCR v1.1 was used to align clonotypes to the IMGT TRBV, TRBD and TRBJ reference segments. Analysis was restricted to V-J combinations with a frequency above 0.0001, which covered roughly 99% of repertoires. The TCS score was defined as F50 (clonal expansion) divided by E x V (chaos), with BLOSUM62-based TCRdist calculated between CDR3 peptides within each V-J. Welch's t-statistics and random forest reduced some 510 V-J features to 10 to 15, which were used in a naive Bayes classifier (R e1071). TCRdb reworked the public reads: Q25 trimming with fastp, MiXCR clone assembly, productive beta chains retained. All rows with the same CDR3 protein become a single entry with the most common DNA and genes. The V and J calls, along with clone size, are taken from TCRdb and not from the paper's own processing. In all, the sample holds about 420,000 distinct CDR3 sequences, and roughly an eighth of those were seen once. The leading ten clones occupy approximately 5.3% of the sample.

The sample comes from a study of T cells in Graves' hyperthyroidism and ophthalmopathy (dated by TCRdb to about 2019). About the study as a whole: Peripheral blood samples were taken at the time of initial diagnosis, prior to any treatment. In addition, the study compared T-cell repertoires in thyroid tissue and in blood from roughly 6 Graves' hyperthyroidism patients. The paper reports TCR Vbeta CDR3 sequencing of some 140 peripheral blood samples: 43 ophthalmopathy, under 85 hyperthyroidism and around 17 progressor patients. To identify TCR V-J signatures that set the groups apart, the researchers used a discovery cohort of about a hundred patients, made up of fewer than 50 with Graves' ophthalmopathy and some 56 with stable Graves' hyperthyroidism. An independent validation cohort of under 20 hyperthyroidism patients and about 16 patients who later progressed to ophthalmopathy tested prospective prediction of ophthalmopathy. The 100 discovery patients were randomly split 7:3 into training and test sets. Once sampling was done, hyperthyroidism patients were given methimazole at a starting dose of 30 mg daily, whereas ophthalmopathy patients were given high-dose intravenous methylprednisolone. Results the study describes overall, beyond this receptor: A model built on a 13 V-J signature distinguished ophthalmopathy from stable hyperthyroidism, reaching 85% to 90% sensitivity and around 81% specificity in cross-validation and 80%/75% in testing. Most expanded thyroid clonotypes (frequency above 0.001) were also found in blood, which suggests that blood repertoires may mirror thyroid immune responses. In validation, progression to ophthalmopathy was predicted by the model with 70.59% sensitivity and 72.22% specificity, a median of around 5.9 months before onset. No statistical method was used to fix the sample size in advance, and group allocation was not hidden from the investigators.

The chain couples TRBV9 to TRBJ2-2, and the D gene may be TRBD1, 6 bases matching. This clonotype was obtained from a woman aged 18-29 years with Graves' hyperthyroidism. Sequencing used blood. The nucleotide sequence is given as TGTGCCAGCAGCGTACAGGGACAAAACACCGGGGAGCTGTTTTTT. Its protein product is CASSVQGQNTGELFF.